Detailed here is one TCR beta chain. The antigen is unknown. The data originate from a study of long-term antiretroviral therapy in people with HIV. Turning to the study itself: The earliest samples came from an era when ART typically awaited falling CD4 counts. Study conclusions and caveats: Once patients were on ART, diversity went higher but still fell short of transplant donor controls. Clones that had undergone expansion before ART prevailed in the repertoire throughout all time points.

Version v3.0 of the immunoSEQ assay ran at survey level. Measured with immunoSEQ multiplex PCR; TCRdb has only the in-frame clones, and not every one. The table lists 20,000 to 25,000 clones, 80% to 85% of them singletons. The ends were cut back, 6 bases at V and 6 bases at J, with 7 bases in the middle. The germline V gene encodes CDR1 SGHDT and CDR2 YYEEEE. The CDR3 has 12 residues. The sequence came from a man aged 35 to 55 with HIV. The chain is built from TRBV5-6 and TRBJ1-6; D gene uncertain. Sequenced material: unsorted PBMCs, taken 0.1 years before starting antiretroviral therapy. The CDR3, as DNA: TGTGCCAGCACCTGGGGTAATTCACCCCTCCACTTT. The encoded protein is CASTWGNSPLHF.